Listed here are 15 T cell receptor beta chains from one sample, sequenced in a study of shared clonotypes between healthy human individuals. The repertoire was sequenced with immunoSEQ multiplex PCR; TCRdb's copy has only in-frame clones and lacks some. The sample has about 980,000 clones, less than 85% seen once. Source material: memory CD4+ T cells sorted from blood. Subset given: CD45RA-negative fraction. These receptors came from a man aged 18 to 30 in good health.

The V gene is TRBV13, the J gene TRBJ2-1, with 10 bases identical to TRBD2. Germline V gene lookup returns CDR1 PRHDT and CDR2 FYEKMQ (reference sequence). Losses at the gene ends were 1 base for V and 4 bases for J; bases not matched to a gene: 4. The CDR3 runs to 16 residues. In nucleotides, the CDR3 is TGTGCCAGCAGCTTAGTGGAGCGGGAGGGTTACAATGAGCAGTTCTTC. As protein: CASSLVEREGYNEQFF.

DNA of the CDR3: TGTGCCAGCAGTTCTCCGGACGGGGGGGAGACCCAGTACTTC. Translated: CASSSPDGGETQYF. This chain links TRBV28 with TRBJ2-5; 7 nucleotides align to TRBD2. The germline gives CDR1 MDHEN, CDR2 SYDVKM. V shed 4 bases and J 5 bases; nucleotides not matched to a gene: 7. CDR3 size: 14 residues. The full variable domain, completed using reference TRBV28 and TRBJ2-5, is DVKVTQSSRYLVKRTGEKVFLECVQDMDHENMFWYRQDPGLGLRLIYFSYDVKMKEKGDIPEGYSVSREKKERFSLILESASTNQTSMYLCASSSPDGGETQYFGPGTRLLVL.

The chain has TRBV5-1 and TRBJ2-2; 9 nucleotides agree with TRBD1. The CDR3 totals 17 residues. The V segment lost 4 bases and the J segment 5 bases; nucleotides outside the gene matches: 12. In germline, CDR1 is SGHRS, CDR2 YFSETQ. CDR3 region: CASSLPRTGEITGELFF. CDR3 nucleotides: TGCGCCAGCAGCCTACCACGGACAGGGGAAATTACCGGGGAGCTGTTTTTT.

The chain carries TRBV10-1 and TRBJ2-7; the D gene is possibly TRBD1 (6 bases). Germline loops: CDR1 WNHNN, CDR2 SYGVQD (reference sequence). The CDR3 totals 13 residues. V gave up 5 bases and J gave up 4 bases, with 12 bases separating them. This CDR3 is CASSTGQNYEQYF. CDR3 sequence (DNA): TGCGCCAGCAGTACCGGACAGAATTACGAGCAGTACTTC.

The rearrangement uses TRBV5-6 and TRBJ2-1; TRBD2 aligns across 10 bases. CDR3 length equals 17 residues. V gave up 0 bases and J gave up 3 bases; unmatched junction bases: 6. CDR1 and CDR2 from the germline V gene are SGHDT and YYEEEE. Here the CDR3 reads CASSLETLAGVYNEQFF. The DNA of the CDR3 is TGTGCCAGCAGCTTGGAAACCCTAGCGGGGGTCTACAATGAGCAGTTCTTC.

J is TRBJ2-1 and V is TRBV2, with D tentatively TRBD1 (6 bases). V was shortened by 7 bases and J by 5 bases, with 15 bases between the two germline ends. Germline V lookup: CDR1 SNHLY, CDR2 FYNNEI. The CDR3 is 14 amino acids. The CDR3 DNA is TGTGCCAGCAAGATCGGGACATCGAACAATGAGCAGTTCTTC. Amino acids: CASKIGTSNNEQFF.

The chain recombines TRBV4-2 with TRBJ2-7, with D possibly matching TRBD2 (6 bases). V was pared by 0 bases and J by 3 bases, with 12 bases between. Germline V gives CDR1 LGHNA, CDR2 YNFKEQ. The CDR3 is 15 residues long. The CDR3 coding sequence is TGTGCCAGCAGCCAAGATAGGGGAGGAGTCTACGAGCAGTACTTC. It is translated as CASSQDRGGVYEQYF.

The chain links TRBV6-1 to TRBJ1-4; D remains ambiguous. The V and J ends lost 2 bases and 0 bases respectively, with 10 bases between them. CDR1 and CDR2 from the germline V gene are MNHNS and SASEGT. This CDR3 comprises 16 residues. CDR3 residues: CASSESIAATNEKLFF. The CDR3 DNA sequence: TGTGCCAGCAGTGAATCTATAGCTGCAACTAATGAAAAACTGTTTTTT.

This sequence joins TRBV19 and TRBJ2-4; no clear D gene. This CDR3 contains 13 residues. Trimming stripped 8 bases from V and 0 bases from J, with 8 bases between. The germline V gene has CDR1 LNHDA and CDR2 SQIVND (reference sequence). In nucleotides, the CDR3 is TGTGCCAGTCTTTCGGAAGCCAAAAACATTCAGTACTTC. Amino acids: CASLSEAKNIQYF.

This clone was picked up one time. The rearrangement links TRBV6-5 to TRBJ2-5, with D possibly matching TRBD1 (6 bases). The CDR3 is made up of 13 amino acids. V lost 4 bases, J lost 8 bases, and 14 bases lay in between. Germline lookup yields CDR1 MNHEY and CDR2 SVGAGI. The CDR3 sequence is CASSSPGQTTQYF. CDR3 DNA: TGTGCCAGCAGTTCGCCGGGACAAACTACCCAGTACTTC.

The rearrangement uses TRBV19 and TRBJ2-4, with D possibly matching TRBD1 (5 bases). The CDR3 has 15 residues. Germline V CDR1 and CDR2: LNHDA, SQIVND (reference sequence). V was clipped by 6 bases and J by 0 bases, with 12 bases between them. The CDR3 DNA reads TGTGCCAGTAGCCCCAGGGATCCAGCCAAAAACATTCAGTACTTC. This codes for CASSPRDPAKNIQYF.

The V and J genes are TRBV6-1 and TRBJ1-5; 10 bases are a match to TRBD1. The CDR3 is 18 amino acids. J was trimmed by 1 base and V by 2 bases; bases with no gene match: 8. From germline, CDR1 is MNHNS and CDR2 SASEGT. In DNA form, the CDR3 reads TGTGCCAGCAGTGAAATCGGGACAGGGGTTTGGAGCAATCAGCCCCAGCATTTT. It yields the protein CASSEIGTGVWSNQPQHF.

This clone was counted only a few times. V and J are TRBV6-1 and TRBJ1-5; no firm D call. The germline V gene has CDR1 MNHNS and CDR2 SASEGT. The CDR3 totals 15 residues. With 2 bases removed from V and 7 bases from J, the gap between germline ends came to 15 bases. CDR3 residues: CASSESPLFGQPQHF. CDR3 sequence (DNA): TGTGCCAGCAGTGAATCCCCACTTTTTGGGCAGCCCCAGCATTTT.

The chain recombines TRBV7-2 with TRBJ2-7; D call uncertain. V was cut by 5 bases and J by 2 bases, with 4 bases left in between. Per the germline V gene, CDR1 is SGHTA and CDR2 is FQGNSA. The CDR3 contains 11 residues. The CDR3 nucleotides are TGTGCCAGCAGCGTCGCCTACGAGCAGTACTTC. Translation: CASSVAYEQYF.

The chain has TRBV19 and TRBJ1-5, with no clear D. The CDR3 runs 13 residues. CDR1 LNHDA and CDR2 SQIVND come from the germline V gene (reference sequence). V dropped 1 base and J dropped 3 bases, with 4 bases sitting between them. CDR3 loop: CASSIALNQPQHF. The CDR3 bases are TGTGCCAGTAGTATAGCCCTCAATCAGCCCCAGCATTTT.